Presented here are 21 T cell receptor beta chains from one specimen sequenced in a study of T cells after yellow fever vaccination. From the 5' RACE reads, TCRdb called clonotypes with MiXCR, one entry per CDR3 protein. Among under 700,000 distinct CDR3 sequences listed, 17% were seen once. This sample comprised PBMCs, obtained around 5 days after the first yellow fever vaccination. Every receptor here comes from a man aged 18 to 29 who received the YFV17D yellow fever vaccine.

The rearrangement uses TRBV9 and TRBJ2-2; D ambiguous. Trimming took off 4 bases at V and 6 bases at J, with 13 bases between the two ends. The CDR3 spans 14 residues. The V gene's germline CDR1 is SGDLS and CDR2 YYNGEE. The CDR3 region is CASSQPTVAGELFF. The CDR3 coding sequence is TGTGCCAGCAGCCAACCTACAGTCGCCGGGGAGCTGTTTTTT.

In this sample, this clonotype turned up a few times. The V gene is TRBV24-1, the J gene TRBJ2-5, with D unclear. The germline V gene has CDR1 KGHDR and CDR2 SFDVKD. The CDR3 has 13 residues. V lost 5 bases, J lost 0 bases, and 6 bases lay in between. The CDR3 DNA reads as TGTGCCACCAGTGGCGGACACCAAGAGACCCAGTACTTC. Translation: CATSGGHQETQYF.

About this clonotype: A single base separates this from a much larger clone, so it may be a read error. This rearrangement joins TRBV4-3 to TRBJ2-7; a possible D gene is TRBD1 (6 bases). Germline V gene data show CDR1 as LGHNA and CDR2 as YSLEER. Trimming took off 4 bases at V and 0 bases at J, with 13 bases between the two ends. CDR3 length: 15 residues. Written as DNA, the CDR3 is TGCGCCAGCAGCCGCGAAGGACAGAGCTCCTACGAGCAGTACGTC. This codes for CASSREGQSSYEQYV.

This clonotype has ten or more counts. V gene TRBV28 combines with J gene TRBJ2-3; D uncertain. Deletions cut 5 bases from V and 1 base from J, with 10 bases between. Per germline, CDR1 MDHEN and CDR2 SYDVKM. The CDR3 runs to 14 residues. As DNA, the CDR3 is TGTGCCAGCAGTACCTGGACGCGCACAGATACGCAGTATTTT. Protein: CASSTWTRTDTQYF.

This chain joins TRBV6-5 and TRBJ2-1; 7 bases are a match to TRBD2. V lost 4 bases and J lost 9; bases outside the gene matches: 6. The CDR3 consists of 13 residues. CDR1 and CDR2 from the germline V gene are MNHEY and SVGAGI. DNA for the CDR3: TGTGCCAGCAGTTGGGGGGGGGGTCGTGAGCAGTTCTTC. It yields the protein CASSWGGGREQFF.

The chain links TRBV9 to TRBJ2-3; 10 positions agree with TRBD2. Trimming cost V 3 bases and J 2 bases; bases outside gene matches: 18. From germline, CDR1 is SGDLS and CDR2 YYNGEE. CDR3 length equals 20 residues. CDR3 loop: CASSAPGTSEQVVNTDTQYF. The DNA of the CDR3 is TGTGCCAGCAGCGCCCCCGGGACTAGCGAGCAAGTAGTAAACACAGATACGCAGTATTTT. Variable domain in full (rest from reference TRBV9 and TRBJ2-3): DSGVTQTPKHLITATGQRVTLRCSPRSGDLSVYWYQQSLDQGLQFLIQYYNGEERAKGNILERFSAQQFPDLHSELNLSSLELGDSALYFCASSAPGTSEQVVNTDTQYFGPGTRLTVL.

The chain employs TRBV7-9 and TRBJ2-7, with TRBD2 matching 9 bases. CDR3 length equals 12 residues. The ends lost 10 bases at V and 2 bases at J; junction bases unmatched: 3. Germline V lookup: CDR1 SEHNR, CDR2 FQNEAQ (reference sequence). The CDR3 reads CAIAGDPYEQYF. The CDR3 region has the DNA TGTGCCATAGCGGGGGATCCCTACGAGCAGTACTTC.

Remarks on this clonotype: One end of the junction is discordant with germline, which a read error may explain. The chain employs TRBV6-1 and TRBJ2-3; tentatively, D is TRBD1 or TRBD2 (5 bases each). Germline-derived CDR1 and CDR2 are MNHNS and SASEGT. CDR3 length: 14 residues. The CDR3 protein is CPSTPGKGTDTQYF. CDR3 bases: TGTCCCAGCACCCCGGGGAAGGGGACAGATACGCAGTATTTT.

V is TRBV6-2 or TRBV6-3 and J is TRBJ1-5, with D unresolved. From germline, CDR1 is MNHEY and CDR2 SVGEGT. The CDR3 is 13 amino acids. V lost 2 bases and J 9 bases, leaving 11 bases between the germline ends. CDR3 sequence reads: CASSYPIGWPQHF. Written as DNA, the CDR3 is TGTGCCAGCAGTTACCCGATCGGGTGGCCCCAGCATTTT.

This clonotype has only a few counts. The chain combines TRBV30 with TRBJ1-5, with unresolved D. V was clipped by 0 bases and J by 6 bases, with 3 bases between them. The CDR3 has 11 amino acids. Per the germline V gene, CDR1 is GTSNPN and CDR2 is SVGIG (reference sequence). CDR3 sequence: CAWSVGQPQHF. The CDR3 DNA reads TGTGCCTGGAGTGTCGGTCAGCCCCAGCATTTT.

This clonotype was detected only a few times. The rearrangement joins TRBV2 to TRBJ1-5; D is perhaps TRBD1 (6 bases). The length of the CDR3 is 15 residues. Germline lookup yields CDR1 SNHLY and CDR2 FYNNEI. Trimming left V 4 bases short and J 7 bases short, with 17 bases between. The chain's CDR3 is CASSGGAGSGQPQHF. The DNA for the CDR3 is TGTGCCAGCAGTGGGGGGGCAGGGTCGGGACAGCCCCAGCATTTT.

DNA of the CDR3: TGTGCCAGCAGCCTCTCACCGACAGGCCTGGGTGAAAAACTGTTTTTT. This encodes CASSLSPTGLGEKLFF. The chain is built from TRBV7-9 and TRBJ1-4, with D perhaps matching TRBD1 (6 bases). Germline CDR1 is SEHNR and CDR2 is FQNEAQ (reference sequence). This CDR3 is built from 16 residues. V was cut by 5 bases and J by 7 bases, with 20 bases left in between.

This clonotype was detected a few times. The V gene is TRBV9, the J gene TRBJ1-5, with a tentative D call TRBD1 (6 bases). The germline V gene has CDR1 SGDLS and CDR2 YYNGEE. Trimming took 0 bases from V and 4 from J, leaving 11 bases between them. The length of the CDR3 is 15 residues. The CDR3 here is CASSVDTGRNQPQHF. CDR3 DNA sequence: TGTGCCAGCAGCGTAGATACAGGGAGAAATCAGCCCCAGCATTTT.

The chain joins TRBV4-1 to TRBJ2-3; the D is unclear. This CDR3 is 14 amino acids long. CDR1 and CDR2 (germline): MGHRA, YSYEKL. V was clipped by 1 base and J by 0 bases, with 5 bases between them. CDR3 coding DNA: TGCGCCAGCAGCCAAGTGGCTAGCACAGATACGCAGTATTTT. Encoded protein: CASSQVASTDTQYF.

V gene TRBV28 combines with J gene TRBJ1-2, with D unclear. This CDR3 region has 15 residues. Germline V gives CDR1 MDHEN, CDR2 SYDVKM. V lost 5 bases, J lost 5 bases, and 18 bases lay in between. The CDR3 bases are TGTGCCAGCAGTCCACTGACACCCGACGGGTATGGCTACACCTTC. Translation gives CASSPLTPDGYGYTF.

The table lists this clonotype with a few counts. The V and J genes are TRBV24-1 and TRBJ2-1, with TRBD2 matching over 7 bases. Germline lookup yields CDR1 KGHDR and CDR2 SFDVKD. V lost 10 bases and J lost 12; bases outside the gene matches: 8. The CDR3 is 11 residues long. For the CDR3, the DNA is TGTGCCACAAAGCTCGGGACTACGCAGTTCTTC. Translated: CATKLGTTQFF.

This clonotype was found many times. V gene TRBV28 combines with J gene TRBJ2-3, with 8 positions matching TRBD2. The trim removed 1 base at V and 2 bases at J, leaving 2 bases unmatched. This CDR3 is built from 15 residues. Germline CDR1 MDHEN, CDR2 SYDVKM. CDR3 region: CASSLSGGPTDTQYF. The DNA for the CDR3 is TGTGCCAGCAGTTTATCGGGGGGGCCCACAGATACGCAGTATTTT.

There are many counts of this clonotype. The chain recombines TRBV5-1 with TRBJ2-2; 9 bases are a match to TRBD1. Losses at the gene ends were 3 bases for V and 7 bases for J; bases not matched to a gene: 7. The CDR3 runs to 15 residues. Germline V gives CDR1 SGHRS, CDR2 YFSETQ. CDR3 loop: CASSYAQGANGELFF. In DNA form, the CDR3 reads TGCGCCAGCAGCTATGCACAGGGGGCCAACGGGGAGCTGTTTTTT. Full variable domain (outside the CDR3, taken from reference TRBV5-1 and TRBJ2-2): KAGVTQTPRYLIKTRGQQVTLSCSPISGHRSVSWYQQTPGQGLQFLFEYFSETQRNKGNFPGRFSGRQFSNSRSEMNVSTLELGDSALYLCASSYAQGANGELFFGEGSRLTVL.

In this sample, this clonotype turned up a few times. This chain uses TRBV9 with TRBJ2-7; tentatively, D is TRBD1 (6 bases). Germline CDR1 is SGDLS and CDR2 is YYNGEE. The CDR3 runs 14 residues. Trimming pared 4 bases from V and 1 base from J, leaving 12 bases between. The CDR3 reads CASSPRQASYEQYF. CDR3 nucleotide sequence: TGTGCCAGCAGCCCCCGACAGGCGTCCTACGAGCAGTACTTC.

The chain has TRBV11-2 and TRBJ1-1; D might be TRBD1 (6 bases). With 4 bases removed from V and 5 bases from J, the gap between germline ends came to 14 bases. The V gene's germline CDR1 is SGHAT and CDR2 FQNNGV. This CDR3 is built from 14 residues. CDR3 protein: CASSWPQGRTEAFF. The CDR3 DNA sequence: TGTGCCAGCAGCTGGCCCCAGGGGAGAACTGAAGCTTTCTTT.

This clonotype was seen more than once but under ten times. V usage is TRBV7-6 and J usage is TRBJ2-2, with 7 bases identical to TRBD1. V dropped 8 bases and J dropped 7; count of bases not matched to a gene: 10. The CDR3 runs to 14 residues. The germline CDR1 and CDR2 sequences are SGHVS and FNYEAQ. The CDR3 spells CASVGDRGHGELFF. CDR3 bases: TGTGCCAGCGTCGGGGACAGAGGGCACGGGGAGCTGTTTTTT. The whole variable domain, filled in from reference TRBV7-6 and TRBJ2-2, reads GAGVSQSPRYKVTKRGQDVALRCDPISGHVSLYWYRQALGQGPEFLTYFNYEAQQDKSGLPNDRFSAERPEGSISTLTIQRTEQRDSAMYRCASVGDRGHGELFFGEGSRLTVL.